The 9 T cell receptor beta chains given below trace back to one sample, sequenced in a study of T cell responses to AZD1222 COVID-19 vaccine. Some clones are missing from TCRdb's copy, which holds only in-frame ones; the method was immunoSEQ multiplex PCR. The sample lists 200,000 to 250,000 clones; about 92% were seen once. Sequenced here: peripheral blood, sampled on day 0 of MenACWY control vaccination. These TCRs come from an adult in good health.

This rearrangement joins TRBV7-2 to TRBJ2-2; 13 nucleotides line up with TRBD2. With 5 bases clipped from V and 5 bases from J, the junction kept 2 bases outside the gene matches. This CDR3 is built from 15 residues. Per the germline V gene, CDR1 is SGHTA and CDR2 is FQGNSA. DNA of the CDR3: TGTGCCAGCAGCCCGGGACTAGCGGGGACCGGGGAGCTGTTTTTT. Its protein product is CASSPGLAGTGELFF.

The CDR3 sequence: CASSPDIGSYNEQFF. The CDR3 DNA is TGTGCCAGCTCCCCGGATATTGGCTCCTACAATGAGCAGTTCTTC. This sequence joins TRBV6-5 and TRBJ2-1, with D unresolved. This CDR3 region has 15 residues. V was cut by 8 bases and J by 0 bases, with 14 bases left in between. Germline CDR1 and CDR2: MNHEY and SVGAGI.

This clone was recorded only once. The chain employs TRBV6-6 and TRBJ2-7, with TRBD1 matching 7 bases. Germline CDR1 reads MNHNY; CDR2 reads SVGAGI (reference sequence). There are 13 residues in the CDR3. The J segment lost 7 bases and the V segment lost 2 bases, leaving 5 bases of the junction unmatched. CDR3 residues: CASSYRGLGEQYF. In DNA form, the CDR3 reads TGTGCCAGCAGTTACAGGGGGCTCGGGGAGCAGTACTTC.

This clone was observed once. Other DNA sequences in the same sample also yield this CDR3. The CDR3 here is CASSRRTSGVTDTQYF. CDR3 nucleotides: TGTGCCAGCAGCCGAAGGACTAGCGGGGTAACAGATACGCAGTATTTT. The rearrangement links TRBV3-1 (or the pseudogene TRBV3-2) to TRBJ2-3; 12 bases match TRBD2. Germline CDR1 and CDR2: LGHDT and YNNKEL (reference sequence). The ends lost 4 bases at V and 3 bases at J; junction bases unmatched: 5. CDR3 length: 16 amino acids.

This clone has a single count. V is TRBV27 and J is TRBJ1-2, with 9 positions matching TRBD1. Germline V gene data show CDR1 as MNHEY and CDR2 as SMNVEV (reference sequence). V lost 5 bases and J lost 7; bases outside the gene matches: 8. The CDR3 runs 14 residues. CDR3 nucleotide sequence: TGTGCCAGCAGTGACCTTCGGACAGGGGTTGGCTACACCTTC. Amino acids: CASSDLRTGVGYTF.

The chain employs TRBV21-1 and TRBJ2-7; the table's D call of TRBD2 was not tested on the DNA. TRBV21-1 is reported as a pseudogene. The CDR3 sequence is 13 residues long. CDR3 protein: CASSTRGTYEQYF. In DNA form, the CDR3 reads TGTGCCAGCAGCACTCGGGGTACCTACGAGCAGTACTTC.

As DNA, the CDR3 is TGTGCCAGCAGTCAGGGGTCGGGAGTAAACTATGGCTACACCTTC. Translation gives CASSQGSGVNYGYTF. The rearrangement uses TRBV6-5 and TRBJ1-2; tentatively, D is TRBD1 (6 bases). With 5 bases removed from V and 2 bases from J, the gap between germline ends came to 15 bases. Germline CDR1 is MNHEY and CDR2 is SVGAGI. CDR3 length: 15 residues.

The V call is TRBV2, the J call TRBJ1-5; D unclear. The ends were cut back, 5 bases at V and 2 bases at J, with 16 bases in the middle. CDR1 is SNHLY and CDR2 is FYNNEI in the germline V gene. The CDR3 is 16 residues long. In DNA form, the CDR3 reads TGTGCCAGCAGTTTTTCCTCGAACCGGGGCAATCAGCCCCAGCATTTT. Translated: CASSFSSNRGNQPQHF. The full variable domain, rest sourced from reference TRBV2 and TRBJ1-5, is EPEVTQTPSHQVTQMGQEVILRCVPISNHLYFYWYRQILGQKVEFLVSFYNNEISEKSEIFDDQFSVERPDGSNFTLKIRSTKLEDSAMYFCASSFSSNRGNQPQHFGDGTRLSIL.

This chain joins TRBV5-4 and TRBJ1-2, with TRBD1 as a possible D gene (5 bases). Trimming left V 4 bases short and J 2 bases short, with 15 bases between. Germline lookup yields CDR1 SGHNT and CDR2 YYREEE (reference sequence). This CDR3 contains 15 residues. CDR3 DNA sequence: TGTGCCAGCAGCGGTCGCAGGGTTGGGAACTATGGCTACACCTTC. Its protein is CASSGRRVGNYGYTF. The full variable domain, its missing parts supplied by reference TRBV5-4 and TRBJ1-2, is ETGVTQSPTHLIKTRGQQVTLRCSSQSGHNTVSWYQQALGQGPQFIFQYYREEENGRGNFPPRFSGLQFPNYSSELNVNALELDDSALYLCASSGRRVGNYGYTFGSGTRLTVV.